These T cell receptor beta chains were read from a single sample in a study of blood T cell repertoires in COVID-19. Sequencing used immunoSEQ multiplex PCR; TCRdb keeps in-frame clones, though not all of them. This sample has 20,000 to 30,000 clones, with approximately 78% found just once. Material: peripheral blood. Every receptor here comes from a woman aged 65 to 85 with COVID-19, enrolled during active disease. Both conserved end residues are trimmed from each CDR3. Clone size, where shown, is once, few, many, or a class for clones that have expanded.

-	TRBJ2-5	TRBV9	ASSVGVGRQETQY
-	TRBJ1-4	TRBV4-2	ASSQDGRGANEKLF
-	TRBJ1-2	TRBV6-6	ASSPRAPDRVSNYGYT
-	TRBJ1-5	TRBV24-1	ATSDPGINQPQH
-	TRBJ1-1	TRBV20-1	SAALNTEAF
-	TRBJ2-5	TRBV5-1	ASSLAGDQETQY
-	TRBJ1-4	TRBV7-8	ASSLDSQGRWGEKLF
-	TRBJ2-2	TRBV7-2	ASSSRVDGELF
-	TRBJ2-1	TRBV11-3	ASSLTLAGGPGMF
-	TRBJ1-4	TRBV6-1	ASSESGGSVEKLF
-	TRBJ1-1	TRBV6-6	ASLTGRNGGTEAF
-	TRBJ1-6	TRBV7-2	ASSEDRGDYSPLH
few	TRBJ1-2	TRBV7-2	ASSLGGQFYGYT
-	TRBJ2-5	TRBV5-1	ASQQGVGQETQY
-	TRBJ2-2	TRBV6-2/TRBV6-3	ASSYSSVALSGELF
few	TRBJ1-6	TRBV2	ASRPEQGMGLH
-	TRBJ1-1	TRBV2	ASSVGQGKEYTEAF
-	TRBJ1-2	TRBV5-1	ASSLWTGDGYT
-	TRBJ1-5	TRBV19	ASRGSNQPQH
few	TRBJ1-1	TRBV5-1	ASSLAQTMGTEAF
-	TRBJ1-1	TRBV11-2	ASSYSQGGGTEAF
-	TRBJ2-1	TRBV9	ASSVAAGVVVNEQF
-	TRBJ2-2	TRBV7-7	ASSSRTGESPGELF
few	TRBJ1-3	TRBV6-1	ASSELGQGRDTIY
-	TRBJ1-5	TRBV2	ASSEDRGSNQPQH
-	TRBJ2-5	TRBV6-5	ASMPGQGEETQY
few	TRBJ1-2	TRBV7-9	ASSPNGQFGGYT
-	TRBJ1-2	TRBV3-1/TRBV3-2	ASSQGQVGNYGYT
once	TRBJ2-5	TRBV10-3	AIRRSGGVEETQY
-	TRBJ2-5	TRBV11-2	ASSVTGGLLQETQY
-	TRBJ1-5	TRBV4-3	ASSQERGSGQPQH
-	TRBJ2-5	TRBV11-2	ASSPPGQGAGRETQY
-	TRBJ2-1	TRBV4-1	ASSQDRRGYSYNEQF
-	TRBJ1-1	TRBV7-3	ASSSTGGFTEAF
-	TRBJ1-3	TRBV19	ASSRDRETTIY
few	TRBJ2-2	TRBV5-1	ASSLGQHPGELF
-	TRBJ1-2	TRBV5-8	ASTRQGNYGYT
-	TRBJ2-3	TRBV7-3	ASSLPASGTDTQY
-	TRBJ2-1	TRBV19	ASSTRTEINNEQF
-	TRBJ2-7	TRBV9	ASSGGTSGGRYYEQY
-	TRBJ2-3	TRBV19	ASSIRVLRTETQY
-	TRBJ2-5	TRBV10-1	ASSEPRDRAPETQY
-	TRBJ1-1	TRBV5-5	ASSGTGVGNTEAF
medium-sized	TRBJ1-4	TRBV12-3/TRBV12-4	ASTKGANEKLF
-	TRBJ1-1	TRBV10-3	AISESWGKNSGTEAF
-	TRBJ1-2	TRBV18	ASSPTGDGYT
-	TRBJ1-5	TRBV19	ASRATGLDQPQH
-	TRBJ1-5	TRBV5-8	ASQFSRGGSNQPQH